The rows below give T cell receptor beta chains drawn from one sample of a study of regulatory T cells in long-lasting Graves disease. TCRdb re-analysed the multiplex PCR reads in MiXCR, keeping a single row per CDR3 protein. Counted here are roughly 400,000 distinct CDR3 sequences, 20% occurring once; the ten biggest clones make up around 21%. Specimen: peripheral blood mononuclear cells (PBMCs), collected when the disease was refractory, from a patient treated with antithyroid drugs. The receptors originated from a female donor with Graves disease. Both conserved end residues are part of each CDR3. The order of the fields is V gene, clone size, D gene, J gene, CDR3 protein, CDR3 DNA. A D gene is named only where the DNA matches it firmly. Only some rows state a clone size, as once, few, many or a class for expanded clones.

>TRBV2|many|.|TRBJ2-7
CASRLSLISYEQYF
TGTGCCAGCAGACTGTCCCTTATCTCCTACGAGCAGTACTTC
>TRBV12-3/TRBV12-4|.|.|TRBJ1-3
CASSFAPRSGNTIYF
TGTGCCAGCAGTTTTGCCCCCCGCTCTGGAAACACCATATATTTT
>TRBV6-5|few|.|TRBJ1-5
CASSYESGAGISNQPQHF
TGTGCCAGCAGTTACGAGTCAGGGGCCGGGATTAGCAATCAGCCCCAGCATTTT
>TRBV2|many|TRBD2|TRBJ2-5
CASNRDSGSFETQYF
TGTGCCAGCAATCGGGATAGCGGGAGTTTTGAGACCCAGTACTTC
>TRBV19|few|.|TRBJ1-5
CASSSWDGNQPQHF
TGTGCCAGTAGTAGCTGGGACGGAAATCAGCCCCAGCATTTT
>TRBV6-2/TRBV6-3|few|.|TRBJ2-2
CASSLLEPAGELFF
TGTGCCAGCAGTTTACTAGAACCGGCCGGGGAGCTGTTTTTT
>TRBV20-1|.|TRBD2|TRBJ2-1
CSAGRGAGVHNEQFF
TGCAGTGCTGGCCGTGGAGCGGGAGTCCACAATGAGCAGTTCTTC
>TRBV2|.|.|TRBJ2-2
CASSSRVGWTGELFF
TGTGCCAGCAGTTCCCGAGTGGGATGGACCGGGGAGCTGTTTTTT
>TRBV12-3/TRBV12-4|many|.|TRBJ1-2
CASSSGPRGYTF
TGTGCCAGCAGTTCCGGGCCACGAGGCTACACCTTC
>TRBV7-2|few|TRBD2|TRBJ2-3
CASSLTRSGLAGADTQYF
TGTGCCAGCAGCTTAACGCGATCAGGACTAGCAGGGGCAGATACGCAGTATTTT
>TRBV7-2|many|TRBD2|TRBJ2-7
CASSRRAGVVYEQYF
TGTGCCAGCAGCCGAAGAGCGGGAGTGGTCTACGAGCAGTACTTC
>TRBV28|many|TRBD1|TRBJ1-5
CASSSGTGRLGQPQHF
TGTGCCAGCAGTAGTGGGACAGGGAGGTTGGGTCAGCCCCAGCATTTT
>TRBV27|.|.|TRBJ1-5
CASKADGNQPQHF
TGTGCCAGCAAGGCGGATGGCAATCAGCCCCAGCATTTT